This paragraph reports one TCR beta chain. The entry originates in a study of T cell responses to AZD1222 COVID-19 vaccine. This table comes from immunoSEQ multiplex PCR, and its TCRdb copy is limited to in-frame clones, with some not included. The sample has about 200,000 clones, roughly 92% seen once. This sequence originates from an adult who received the AZD1222 COVID-19 vaccine. This specimen consisted of peripheral blood, obtained 28 days after the second AZD1222 dose.

CDR3 nucleotides: TGTGCCAGCAGCTTCGAATTTTCGTCTTCCTACGAGCAGTACTTC. Amino acid sequence: CASSFEFSSSYEQYF. V and J are TRBV7-8 and TRBJ2-7; no reliable D call. Germline values: CDR1 SGHVS, CDR2 FQNEAQ. The CDR3 consists of 15 residues. Trimming took 3 bases from V and 1 from J, leaving 13 bases between them.